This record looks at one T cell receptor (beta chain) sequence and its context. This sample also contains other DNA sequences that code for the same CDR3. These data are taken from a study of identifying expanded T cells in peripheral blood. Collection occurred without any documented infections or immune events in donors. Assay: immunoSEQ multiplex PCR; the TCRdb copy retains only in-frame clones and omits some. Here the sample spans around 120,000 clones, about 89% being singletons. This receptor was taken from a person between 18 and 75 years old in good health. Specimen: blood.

DNA of the CDR3: TGTGCCAGCAGTAAAGGGTTGGGCACTGAAGCTTTCTTT. Its translation: CASSKGLGTEAFF. The chain links TRBV27 to TRBJ1-1; D is uncertain. Germline-derived CDR1 and CDR2 are MNHEY and SMNVEV (reference sequence). The V and J ends lost 5 bases and 4 bases respectively, with 11 bases between them. The CDR3 totals 13 residues.